The 24 T cell receptor beta chains below come from one sample, sequenced in a study of blood T cell repertoires in COVID-19. Assay used: immunoSEQ multiplex PCR; TCRdb lists only in-frame clones, some missing. Seen here are tens of thousands of clones, roughly 84% observed once, and the top ten hold less than 75%. The sequenced sample was peripheral blood. These TCRs come from a man aged 65-85 years with acute or convalescent COVID-19.

Remarks on this clone: The junction and the germline gene differ at one end; a read error may be behind it. The chain recombines TRBV19 with TRBJ1-2; D is perhaps TRBD1 (6 bases). CDR1 and CDR2 from the germline V gene are LNHDA and SQIVND (reference sequence). The CDR3 is 12 amino acids. CDR3 DNA sequence: TGTGCCAGTAGTTCCCGGCCGGGACACTCGGTCTTC. Its protein is CASSSRPGHSVF.

There are a few counts of this clone. CDR3 bases: TGTGCCAGCACCCTCAACGGGGGACGGGACACCATATATTTT. It yields the protein CASTLNGGRDTIYF. The chain uses TRBV6-5 and TRBJ1-3; a possible D gene is TRBD1 (5 bases). This CDR3 has 14 amino acids. V was clipped by 7 bases and J by 8 bases, with 18 bases between them. Germline V lookup: CDR1 MNHEY, CDR2 SVGAGI.

This chain links TRBV5-5 with TRBJ2-3, with 10 bases lining up with TRBD2. Losses at the gene ends were 5 bases for V and 0 bases for J; bases not matched to a gene: 18. The CDR3 consists of 20 residues. In germline, CDR1 is SGHKS, CDR2 YYEKEE (reference sequence). CDR3 amino acids: CASRMDFRASGGRSTDTQYF. The CDR3 region has the DNA TGTGCCAGCAGGATGGACTTCAGGGCTAGCGGGGGACGGAGCACAGATACGCAGTATTTT.

The chain has TRBV9 and TRBJ2-7; 7 bases match TRBD1. The junction had 10 bases not matched to a gene; V was cut back by 4 bases and J by 3 bases. CDR1 and CDR2 (germline): SGDLS, YYNGEE. The CDR3 length is 15 residues. For the CDR3, the DNA is TGTGCCAGCAGCCCAGGACAGGCCGCTCTCTACGAGCAGTACTTC. Translation: CASSPGQAALYEQYF.

The chain employs TRBV28 and TRBJ2-7; 14 positions match TRBD2. CDR1 is MDHEN and CDR2 is SYDVKM in the germline V gene. J was trimmed by 3 bases and V by 4 bases; bases with no gene match: 2. The CDR3 contains 15 residues. CDR3 sequence: CASSSGLAGVYEQYF. The CDR3 nucleotides read TGTGCCAGCAGTTCGGGACTAGCGGGAGTCTACGAGCAGTACTTC.

The V and J genes are TRBV19 and TRBJ2-7; a weak D match, TRBD2 (5 bases). The length of the CDR3 is 14 residues. CDR1 is LNHDA and CDR2 is SQIVND in the germline V gene (reference sequence). Trimming took off 6 bases at V and 3 bases at J, with 15 bases between the two ends. CDR3 amino acids: CASSSPGYHYEQYF. The CDR3 DNA reads TGTGCCAGTAGCTCACCGGGATACCACTACGAGCAGTACTTC.

V usage is TRBV19 and J usage is TRBJ1-2; 11 positions agree with TRBD1. Germline-derived CDR1 and CDR2 are LNHDA and SQIVND (reference sequence). This CDR3 comprises 16 residues. With 5 bases clipped from V and 7 bases from J, the junction kept 12 bases outside the gene matches. As DNA, the CDR3 is TGTGCCAGTAGTCAGCGGGACAGGGGGTCCCCGGGTGGCTACACCTTC. This encodes CASSQRDRGSPGGYTF.

The chain is built from TRBV11-2 and TRBJ2-4; the match to TRBD1 covers 9 bases. CDR1 and CDR2 (germline): SGHAT, FQNNGV. This CDR3 is built from 15 residues. Trimming removed 1 base from V and 9 bases from J; junction bases left unmatched: 7. The CDR3 reads CASSLGTGVLGIQYF. CDR3 coding DNA: TGTGCCAGCAGCTTAGGGACAGGGGTTTTGGGCATTCAGTACTTC.

The chain joins TRBV7-9 to TRBJ2-7; possibly TRBD1 for D (6 bases). Deletions cut 6 bases from V and 0 bases from J, with 18 bases between. Germline V lookup: CDR1 SEHNR, CDR2 FQNEAQ (reference sequence). This CDR3 spans 16 amino acids. The CDR3 sequence is CASSPPGTKSSYEQYF. CDR3 coding DNA: TGTGCCAGCAGTCCGCCAGGGACAAAGAGCTCCTACGAGCAGTACTTC. Complete variable domain (other parts from reference TRBV7-9 and TRBJ2-7): DTGVSQNPRHKITKRGQNVTFRCDPISEHNRLYWYRQTLGQGPEFLTYFQNEAQLEKSRLLSDRFSAERPKGSFSTLEIQRTEQGDSAMYLCASSPPGTKSSYEQYFGPGTRLTVT.

The V and J genes are TRBV19 and TRBJ2-1, with TRBD2 matching 14 bases. Germline loops: CDR1 LNHDA, CDR2 SQIVND (reference sequence). This CDR3 spans 16 amino acids. The V and J ends lost 5 bases and 8 bases, in that order; junction bases with no gene match: 8. The DNA for the CDR3 is TGTGCCAGTAGTCCGCAGACTAGCGGGGGGGCCTATGAGCAGTTCTTC. It specifies CASSPQTSGGAYEQFF.

This clone has just one count. CDR3 DNA sequence: TGTGCCGGGGCACATGCCAACTATGGCTACACCTTC. It specifies CAGAHANYGYTF. This chain links TRBV19 with TRBJ1-2, with a weak D call TRBD1 (5 bases). The CDR3 extends over 12 amino acids. Trimming took off 11 bases at V and 2 bases at J, with 12 bases between the two ends. The germline gives CDR1 LNHDA, CDR2 SQIVND (reference sequence).

DNA of the CDR3: TGTGCCAGCAGTCGCCTAAGGAAGGGGACTCGGCAGCGGGATTACTTGGAACAGTACTTC. It specifies CASSRLRKGTRQRDYLEQYF. J is TRBJ2-7 and V is TRBV27; 7 nucleotides match TRBD2. The V gene end was trimmed by 5 bases and the J gene end by 10 bases; junction bases not matched to a gene: 32. Germline loops: CDR1 MNHEY, CDR2 SMNVEV (reference sequence). The CDR3 contains 20 residues.

The chain has TRBV18 and TRBJ2-7; TRBD2 aligns across 7 bases. Germline loops: CDR1 KGHSH, CDR2 LQKENI. The CDR3 has 15 residues. V shed 3 bases and J 2 bases; nucleotides not matched to a gene: 7. CDR3 in DNA: TGTGCCAGCTCACCCCCAGCGGGGAAGCCCTACGAGCAGTACTTC. Translated: CASSPPAGKPYEQYF.

This clone was observed a few times. The chain couples TRBV18 to TRBJ1-2, with D unresolved. V lost 3 bases, J lost 8 bases, and 19 bases lay in between. CDR1 is KGHSH, CDR2 LQKENI, per germline. The CDR3 runs 15 residues. Written as DNA, the CDR3 is TGTGCCAGCTCACCTTCTCAGGTCGACACAACGGGCTACACCTTC. Its translation: CASSPSQVDTTGYTF.

The chain employs TRBV30 and TRBJ1-5; unclear D gene. The germline V gene encodes CDR1 GTSNPN and CDR2 SVGIG (reference sequence). V was clipped by 1 base and J by 6 bases, with 7 bases between them. The length of the CDR3 is 12 residues. The CDR3 DNA reads TGTGCCTGGAGTGGTCGTTCTCAGCCCCAGCATTTT. This sequence encodes CAWSGRSQPQHF.

Worth noting for this clone: The same CDR3 also results from other DNA sequences found in this sample. The genes are TRBV18 and TRBJ1-1, with 7 bases fitting TRBD1. V lost 3 bases to trimming and J lost 0 bases; unmatched junction nucleotides: 1. Germline V gives CDR1 KGHSH, CDR2 LQKENI. The CDR3 consists of 14 residues. CDR3 loop: CASSPGQLNTEAFF. The CDR3 nucleotides are TGTGCCAGCTCACCGGGACAGTTGAACACTGAAGCTTTCTTT.

This clone has just one count. The CDR3: CASSLGVGELFF. In nucleotides, the CDR3 is TGTGCCAGCAGTTTGGGCGTCGGGGAGCTGTTTTTT. V usage is TRBV12-3 or TRBV12-4 and J usage is TRBJ2-2, with unresolved D. This CDR3 is 12 amino acids long. Deletions cut 3 bases from V and 7 bases from J, with 6 bases between.

This clone was detected only a few times. The rearrangement uses TRBV13 and TRBJ2-7; no clear D gene. V lost 2 bases and J lost 2, with 10 bases in between. The germline gives CDR1 PRHDT, CDR2 FYEKMQ (reference sequence). The CDR3 has 14 amino acids. The DNA of the CDR3 is TGTGCCAGCAGCTTATCGACCAGCGCCTACGAGCAGTACTTC. Protein product: CASSLSTSAYEQYF.

The chain carries TRBV6-2 or TRBV6-3 and TRBJ1-6; the D is unclear. The CDR3 totals 14 residues. V shed 0 bases and J shed 10 bases, with 10 bases lying between them. The germline V gene has CDR1 MNHEY and CDR2 SVGEGT. The CDR3 DNA follows: TGTGCCAGCAGTTACTCGAACGGTCGGTCACCCCTCCACTTT. It specifies CASSYSNGRSPLHF.

This chain uses TRBV7-2 with TRBJ1-1; D uncertain. The V gene's germline CDR1 is SGHTA and CDR2 FQGNSA. Trimming left V 1 base short and J 1 base short, with 7 bases between. The CDR3 loop spans 14 amino acids. The CDR3 coding sequence is TGTGCCAGCAGCTTAGGTCCGTCGAACACTGAAGCTTTCTTT. This codes for CASSLGPSNTEAFF.

This chain links TRBV5-8 with TRBJ2-7; 8 bases align to TRBD1. CDR1 is SGHTS, CDR2 YDEGEE, per germline. CDR3 length equals 14 residues. Unmatched junction bases numbered 7, after V lost 5 bases and J lost 3 bases. The CDR3 DNA is TGTGCCAGCAGTAACGGACAGGGAGGCTACGAGCAGTACTTC. It specifies CASSNGQGGYEQYF. Filled out from reference TRBV5-8 and TRBJ2-7, the complete variable domain reads EAGVTQSPTHLIKTRGQQATLRCSPISGHTSVYWYQQALGLGLQFLLWYDEGEERNRGNFPPRFSGRQFPNYSSELNVNALELEDSALYLCASSNGQGGYEQYFGPGTRLTVT.

The chain links TRBV7-2 to TRBJ1-2; D is unclear. Germline V gene lookup returns CDR1 SGHTA and CDR2 FQGNSA. Trimming took off 3 bases at V and 5 bases at J, with 13 bases between the two ends. CDR3 length: 14 residues. The CDR3 nucleotides read TGTGCCAGCAGCTTCGACACTCGACTATATGGCTACACCTTC. Protein product: CASSFDTRLYGYTF.

The chain recombines TRBV28 with TRBJ2-3, with TRBD2 matching 10 bases. Germline lookup yields CDR1 MDHEN and CDR2 SYDVKM. J gave up 2 bases and V 4 bases, and 6 bases lay outside the gene matches. CDR3 length equals 16 residues. The DNA for the CDR3 is TGTGCCAGCAGTTCATTTAGCGGGGGGTTCACAGATACGCAGTATTTT. Residues: CASSSFSGGFTDTQYF.

The chain uses TRBV20-1 and TRBJ1-1; no clear D. The ends were cut back, 3 bases at V and 1 base at J, with 6 bases in the middle. Germline V gene sequence: CDR1 DFQATT, CDR2 SNEGSKA (reference sequence). The CDR3 is made up of 12 amino acids. The CDR3 spells CSASAGNTEAFF. The CDR3, as DNA: TGCAGTGCTAGTGCCGGGAACACTGAAGCTTTCTTT.